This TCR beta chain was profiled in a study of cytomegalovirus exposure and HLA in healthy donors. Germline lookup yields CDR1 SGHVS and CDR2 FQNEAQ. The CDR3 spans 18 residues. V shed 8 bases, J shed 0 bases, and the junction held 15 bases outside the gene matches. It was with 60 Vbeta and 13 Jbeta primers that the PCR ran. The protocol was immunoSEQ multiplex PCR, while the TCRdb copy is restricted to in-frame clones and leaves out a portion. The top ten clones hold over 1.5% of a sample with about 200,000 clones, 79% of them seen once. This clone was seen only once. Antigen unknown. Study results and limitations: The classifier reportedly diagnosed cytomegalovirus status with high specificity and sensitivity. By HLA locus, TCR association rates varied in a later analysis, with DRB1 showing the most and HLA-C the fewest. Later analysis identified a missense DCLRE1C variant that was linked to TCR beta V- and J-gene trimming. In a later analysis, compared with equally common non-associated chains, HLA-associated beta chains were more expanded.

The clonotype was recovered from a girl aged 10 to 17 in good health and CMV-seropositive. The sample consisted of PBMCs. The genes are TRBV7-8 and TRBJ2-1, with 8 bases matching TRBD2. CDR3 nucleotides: TGTGCCAGCCGAGTGGGGGCGGGGGGCTTGAGCTCCTACAATGAGCAGTTCTTC. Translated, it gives CASRVGAGGLSSYNEQFF.